This T cell receptor beta chain was sequenced during a study of T cell repertoires in cytomegalovirus infection. About the study: Recently identified HLA-C-restricted CMV epitopes were among the peptides used. Broader study findings: Totalled public TCR beta family frequency picked out people who carried CMV plus the relevant HLA. In two of eight donors, the top clonotype was HLA-C-restricted CMV-specific.

This clonotype was recorded a few times. Antigen: not known. TCRdb reanalysed the reads using MiXCR and keeps one entry per CDR3 protein. The sample holds fewer than 950,000 distinct CDR3 sequences, about 31% seen once. The V and J ends lost 5 bases and 1 base respectively, with 14 bases between them. CDR3 length: 15 residues. CDR1 SEHNR and CDR2 FQNEAQ come from the germline V gene (reference sequence). The material was cultured CD8+ T cells from PBMCs, obtained from culture after CMV antigen stimulation. This sequence was found in a human donor in good health (CMV status not recorded). Some clones in this sample may be carry-over from other donors' samples. The V call is TRBV7-9, the J call TRBJ1-2, with unresolved D. The CDR3 DNA is TGTGCCAGCAGCCCGGTCATTCGCGGTAACTATGGCTACACCTTC. Encoded protein: CASSPVIRGNYGYTF.